The source of this TCR beta chain is a study of T-cell memory formation after mild COVID-19. This clonotype was observed a handful of times. Its antigen is undetermined. The CDR3 is made up of 13 amino acids. The V gene lost 8 bases and the J gene lost 4 bases, with 14 bases spanning the gap. Study findings and constraints: Later expanders leaned CD4+, whereas clones that contracted between day 15 and 85 were balanced CD4/CD8.

5'RACE primed at constant segments yielded TCR alpha and TCR beta cDNA libraries bearing sample barcodes and UMIs. TCRdb ran MiXCR on the 5' RACE reads and lists one entry per CDR3 protein. The data hold about 390,000 distinct CDR3 sequences, with 15% to 20% observed a single time. What was sequenced was PBMCs or a T cell subset sorted from them (not recorded which). The chain is built from TRBV23-1 and TRBJ2-5; D gene uncertain. TRBV23-1 is an open reading frame whose function is uncertain. The receptor comes from a man younger than 35 who had mild COVID-19 (a few samples of this study predate the infection). Cell type and time point are not known. DNA of the CDR3: TGCGCCAGCCCGAGTTGGTGCCCAGAGACCCAGTACTTC. Translation gives CASPSWCPETQYF.